This TCR beta chain was recovered during a study of T cell repertoires in cytomegalovirus infection. This clonotype was observed a handful of times. TCRdb reprocessed the reads via MiXCR and lists one record per CDR3 protein. Here the sample spans hundreds of thousands of distinct CDR3 sequences, about 23% being singletons. The receptor comes from a human donor in good health (CMV status not recorded). Some clones in this sample may be carry-over from other donors' samples. Source material: CD8+ T cells from PBMCs.

CDR3 sequence: CSAPDRLTYEQYF. The CDR3, as DNA: TGCAGTGCACCCGACAGGTTAACCTACGAGCAGTACTTC. This chain connects TRBV20-1 to TRBJ2-7, with a tentative D call TRBD1 (6 bases). V dropped 6 bases and J dropped 2 bases, with 14 bases sitting between them. The germline V gene encodes CDR1 DFQATT and CDR2 SNEGSKA (reference sequence). The CDR3 covers 13 residues.